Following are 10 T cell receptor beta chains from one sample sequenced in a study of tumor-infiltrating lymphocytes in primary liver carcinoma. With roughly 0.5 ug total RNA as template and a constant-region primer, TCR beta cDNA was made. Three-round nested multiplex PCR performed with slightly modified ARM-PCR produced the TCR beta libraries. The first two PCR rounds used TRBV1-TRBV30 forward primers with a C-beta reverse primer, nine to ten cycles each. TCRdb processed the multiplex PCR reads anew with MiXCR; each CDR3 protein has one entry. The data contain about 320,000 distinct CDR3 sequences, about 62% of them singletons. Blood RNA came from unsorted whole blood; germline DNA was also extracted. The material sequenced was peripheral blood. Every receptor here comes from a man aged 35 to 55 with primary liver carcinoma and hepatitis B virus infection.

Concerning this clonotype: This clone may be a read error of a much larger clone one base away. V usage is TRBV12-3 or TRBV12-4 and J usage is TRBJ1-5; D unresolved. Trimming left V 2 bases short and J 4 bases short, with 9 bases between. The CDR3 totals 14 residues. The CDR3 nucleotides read TGTGCCAGCAGTTTATCACATGGAAATCAGCCCCAGCATTTT. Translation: CASSLSHGNQPQHF.

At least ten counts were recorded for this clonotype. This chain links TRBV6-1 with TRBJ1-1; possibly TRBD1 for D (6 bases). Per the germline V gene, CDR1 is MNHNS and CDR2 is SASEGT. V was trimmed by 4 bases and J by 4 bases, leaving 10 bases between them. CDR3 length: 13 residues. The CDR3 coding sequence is TGTGCCAGCAGTGCACAGGGTGGCACTGAAGCTTTCTTT. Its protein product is CASSAQGGTEAFF.

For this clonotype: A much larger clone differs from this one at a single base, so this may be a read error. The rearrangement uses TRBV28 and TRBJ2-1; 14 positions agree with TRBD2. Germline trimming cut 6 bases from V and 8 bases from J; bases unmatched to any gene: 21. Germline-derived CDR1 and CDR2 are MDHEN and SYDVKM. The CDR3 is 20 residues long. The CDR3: CASSRIGGLAGDKRLYEQFF. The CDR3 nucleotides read TGTGCCAGCAGCCGGATCGGGGGACTAGCGGGAGATAAAAGGTTATATGAGCAGTTCTTC.

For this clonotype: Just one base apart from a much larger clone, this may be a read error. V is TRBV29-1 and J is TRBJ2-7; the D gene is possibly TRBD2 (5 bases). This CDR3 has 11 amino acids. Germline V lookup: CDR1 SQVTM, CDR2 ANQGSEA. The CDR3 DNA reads TGCAGCGCGGGATCAAACTACAAGCAGTACTTC. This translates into CSAGSNYKQYF.

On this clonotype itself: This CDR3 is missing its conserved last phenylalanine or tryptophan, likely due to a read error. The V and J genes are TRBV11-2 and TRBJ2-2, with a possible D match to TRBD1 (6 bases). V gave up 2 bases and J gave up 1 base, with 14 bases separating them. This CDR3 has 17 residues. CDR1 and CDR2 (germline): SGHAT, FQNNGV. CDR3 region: CASSLRVWDKNTGELFS. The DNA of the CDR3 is TGTGCCAGCAGCTTAAGGGTTTGGGACAAGAACACCGGGGAGCTGTTTTCT.

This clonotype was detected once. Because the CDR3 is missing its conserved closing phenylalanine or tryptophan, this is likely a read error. The CDR3 loop reads CVSSRYRAGELFI. The CDR3 nucleotides are TGTGTCAGCAGTCGATACAGGGCCGGGGAGCTGTTTATT. The rearrangement links TRBV6-5 to TRBJ2-2; the D gene is possibly TRBD1 (6 bases). The CDR3 totals 13 residues. The germline V gene encodes CDR1 MNHEY and CDR2 SVGAGI.

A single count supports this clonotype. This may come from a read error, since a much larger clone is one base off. The CDR3 reads CVSSLELAWQETQYF. The CDR3 DNA reads TGTGTCAGCAGCTTAGAACTAGCGTGGCAAGAGACCCAGTACTTC. The rearrangement links TRBV7-8 to TRBJ2-5; 7 bases map to TRBD2. The CDR3 spans 15 residues. Germline CDR1 is SGHVS and CDR2 is FQNEAQ. Supplemented by reference TRBV7-8 and TRBJ2-5, the full variable domain reads GAGVSQSPRYKVAKRGQDVALRCDPISGHVSLFWYQQALGQGPEFLTYFQNEAQLDKSGLPSDRFFAERPEGSVSTLKIQRTQQEDSAVYLCVSSLELAWQETQYFGPGTRLLVL.

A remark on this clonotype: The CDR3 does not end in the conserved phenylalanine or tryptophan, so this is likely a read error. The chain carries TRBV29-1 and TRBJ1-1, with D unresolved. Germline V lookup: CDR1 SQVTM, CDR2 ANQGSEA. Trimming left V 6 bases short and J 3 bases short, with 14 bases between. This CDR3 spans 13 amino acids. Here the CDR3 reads CSVEGTGDTEAFY. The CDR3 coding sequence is TGCAGCGTAGAGGGAACGGGTGACACTGAAGCTTTCTAT.

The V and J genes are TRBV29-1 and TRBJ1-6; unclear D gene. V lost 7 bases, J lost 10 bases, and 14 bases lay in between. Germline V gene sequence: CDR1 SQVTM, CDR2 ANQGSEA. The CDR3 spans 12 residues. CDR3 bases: TGCAGCGCGAGGAATGGCGACTCACCCCTCCACTTT. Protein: CSARNGDSPLHF. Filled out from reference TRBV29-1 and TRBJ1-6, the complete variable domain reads SAVISQKPSRDICQRGTSLTIQCQVDSQVTMMFWYRQQPGQSLTLIATANQGSEATYESGFVIDKFPISRPNLTFSTLTVSNMSPEDSSIYLCSARNGDSPLHFGNGTRLTVT.

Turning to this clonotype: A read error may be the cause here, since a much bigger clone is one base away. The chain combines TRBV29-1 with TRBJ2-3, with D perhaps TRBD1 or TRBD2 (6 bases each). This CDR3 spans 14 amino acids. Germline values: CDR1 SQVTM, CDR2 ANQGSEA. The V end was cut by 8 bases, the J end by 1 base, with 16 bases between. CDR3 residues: CSSERGAGTDTQYF. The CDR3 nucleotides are TGCAGCTCCGAAAGGGGGGCGGGCACAGATACGCAGTATTTT.